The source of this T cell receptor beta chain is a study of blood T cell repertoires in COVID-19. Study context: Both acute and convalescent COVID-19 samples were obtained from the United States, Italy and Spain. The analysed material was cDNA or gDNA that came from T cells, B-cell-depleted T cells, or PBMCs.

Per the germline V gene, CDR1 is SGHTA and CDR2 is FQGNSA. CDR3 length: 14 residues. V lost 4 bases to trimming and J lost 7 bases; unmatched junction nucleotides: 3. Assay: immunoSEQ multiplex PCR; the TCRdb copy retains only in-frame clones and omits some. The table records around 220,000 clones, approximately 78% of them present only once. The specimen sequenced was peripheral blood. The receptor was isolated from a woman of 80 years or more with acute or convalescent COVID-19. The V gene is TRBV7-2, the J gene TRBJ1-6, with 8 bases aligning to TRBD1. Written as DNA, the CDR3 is TGTGCCAGCAGCTGGGACAGGTTAAATTCACCCCTCCACTTT. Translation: CASSWDRLNSPLHF. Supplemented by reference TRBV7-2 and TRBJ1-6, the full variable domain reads GAGVSQSPSNKVTEKGKDVELRCDPISGHTALYWYRQSLGQGLEFLIYFQGNSAPDKSGLPSDRFSAERTGGSVSTLTIQRTQQEDSAVYLCASSWDRLNSPLHFGNGTRLTVT.